The 29 T cell receptor beta chains listed next were all sequenced from one sample in a study of T cell responses to AZD1222 COVID-19 vaccine. TCRdb keeps only in-frame clones here, not all; method: immunoSEQ multiplex PCR. The sample carries tens of thousands of clones, around 92% recorded once. Specimen: peripheral blood, collected 28 days after the second AZD1222 dose. These TCRs come from an adult who received the AZD1222 COVID-19 vaccine.

The rearrangement links TRBV29-1 to TRBJ1-1; the D gene is possibly TRBD1 (5 bases). In germline, CDR1 is SQVTM, CDR2 ANQGSEA. The CDR3 length is 12 residues. V lost 7 bases and J lost 1, with 10 bases in between. CDR3 loop: CSGDAGNTEAFF. The CDR3 coding sequence is TGCAGCGGGGACGCAGGGAACACTGAAGCTTTCTTT.

This chain links TRBV27 with TRBJ2-2, with D possibly being TRBD1 (6 bases). CDR1 is MNHEY, CDR2 SMNVEV, per germline (reference sequence). CDR3 length: 15 residues. Deletions cut 5 bases from V and 6 bases from J, with 16 bases between. The CDR3 nucleotides are TGTGCCAGCAGTCAATATAGACAGGCCTCCGGGGAGCTGTTTTTT. This encodes CASSQYRQASGELFF.

J is TRBJ1-2 and V is TRBV12-5; 8 bases are a match to TRBD1. The germline gives CDR1 LGHNT, CDR2 FRNRAP. The length of the CDR3 is 15 residues. Trimming cost V 6 bases and J 7 bases; bases outside gene matches: 13. CDR3 loop: CASGRSQGAGFGYTF. The DNA for the CDR3 is TGTGCTAGTGGCAGGTCTCAGGGGGCAGGTTTTGGCTACACCTTC. The variable domain in full, with the rest retrieved from reference TRBV12-5 and TRBJ1-2, is DARVTQTPRHKVTEMGQEVTMRCQPILGHNTVFWYRQTMMQGLELLAYFRNRAPLDDSGMPKDRFSAEMPDATLATLKIQPSEPRDSAVYFCASGRSQGAGFGYTFGSGTRLTVV.

This sequence joins TRBV7-2 and TRBJ1-1; no clear D. Trimming removed 2 bases from V and 0 bases from J, with 7 bases in between. Per the germline V gene, CDR1 is SGHTA and CDR2 is FQGNSA. The CDR3 is made up of 14 amino acids. The CDR3 sequence is CASSLLHLNTEAFF. The CDR3 nucleotides are TGTGCCAGCAGCTTACTGCACCTGAACACTGAAGCTTTCTTT.

The chain uses TRBV19 and TRBJ1-5; 8 positions match TRBD1. Germline assignment: CDR1 LNHDA and CDR2 SQIVND (reference sequence). The CDR3 is made up of 14 amino acids. Trimming at V came to 8 bases and at J to 5 bases, leaving 8 bases not matched to a gene. DNA of the CDR3: TGTGCCAGTGACGGGACAGGCCTTCATCAGCCCCAGCATTTT. This sequence encodes CASDGTGLHQPQHF.

This sequence joins TRBV7-2 and TRBJ2-1, with D tentatively TRBD2 (5 bases). Between the trimmed V and J ends, which lost 3 bases and 13 bases, there was a span of 16 bases. Germline assignment: CDR1 SGHTA and CDR2 FQGNSA. This CDR3 contains 13 residues. The CDR3 reads CASSLVAGRPQFF. The CDR3 DNA reads TGTGCCAGCAGCTTGGTTGCGGGCCGGCCCCAGTTCTTC.

The gene calls are TRBV28 and TRBJ1-5; D not certain. Germline loops: CDR1 MDHEN, CDR2 SYDVKM. This CDR3 has 17 residues. The V end was cut by 5 bases, the J end by 0 bases, with 17 bases between. CDR3 in amino acids: CASSTSGAGLSNQPQHF. CDR3 DNA: TGTGCCAGCAGTACGTCAGGTGCCGGCCTTAGCAATCAGCCCCAGCATTTT.

The chain uses TRBV7-9 and TRBJ2-1, with D possibly TRBD2 on 6 matching bases. Germline V gives CDR1 SEHNR, CDR2 FQNEAQ (reference sequence). V was shortened by 4 bases and J by 4 bases, with 17 bases between the two germline ends. The CDR3 loop spans 16 amino acids. The CDR3 region has the DNA TGTGCCAGCAGCTCCCAAGGACTGGGGGGTTACAATGAGCAGTTCTTC. Protein product: CASSSQGLGGYNEQFF.

The chain carries TRBV15 and TRBJ2-7; 9 bases map to TRBD2. CDR3 length equals 16 residues. The germline gives CDR1 LNHNV, CDR2 YYDKDF (reference sequence). The V gene end was trimmed by 1 base and the J gene end by 7 bases; junction bases not matched to a gene: 11. The CDR3 region is CATSRAWAGGPSEQYF. In DNA, the CDR3 is TGTGCCACCAGCAGAGCCTGGGCGGGAGGGCCGAGTGAGCAGTACTTC.

The chain recombines TRBV4-1 with TRBJ2-3; 10 bases align to TRBD2. The V and J ends lost 2 bases and 3 bases, in that order; junction bases with no gene match: 2. The germline gives CDR1 MGHRA, CDR2 YSYEKL. The CDR3 has 15 residues. The CDR3 DNA is TGCGCCAGCAGCCAATTGGGACTAGCGACAGATACGCAGTATTTT. The encoded protein is CASSQLGLATDTQYF.

Remarks on this clone: Other DNA sequences in the same sample also yield this CDR3. This rearrangement joins TRBV3-1 (or the pseudogene TRBV3-2) to TRBJ2-5; D may be TRBD2 (6 bases). From germline, CDR1 is LGHDT and CDR2 YNNKEL (reference sequence). The CDR3 sequence is 12 residues long. Trimming took 7 bases from V and 8 from J, leaving 14 bases between them. The CDR3 DNA follows: TGTGCCAGCATGATAAAGGGAGGAACCCAGTACTTC. The encoded protein is CASMIKGGTQYF.

The sample holds a few counts of this clone. The chain links TRBV28 to TRBJ1-5; TRBD1 agrees at 9 bases. With V trimmed by 3 bases and J by 8 bases, 8 bases remained unmatched. The CDR3 length is 15 residues. CDR1 is MDHEN, CDR2 SYDVKM, per germline. CDR3 in DNA: TGTGCCAGCAGTTTTACAGGGGGCATTCAGAAGCCCCAGCATTTT. Amino acid sequence: CASSFTGGIQKPQHF.

This rearrangement joins TRBV28 to TRBJ1-2; weak D call: TRBD1 (6 bases). The CDR3 has 17 amino acids. Germline CDR1 reads MDHEN; CDR2 reads SYDVKM. Trimming pared 8 bases from V and 5 bases from J, leaving 27 bases between. CDR3 DNA: TGTGCCAGCCAGTTTCTGTTCAGGGGCGATTTGGGATATGGCTACACCTTC. Protein sequence: CASQFLFRGDLGYGYTF.

The J gene is TRBJ1-1, the V gene TRBV24-1, with a weak D call TRBD1 (5 bases). The CDR3 is made up of 14 amino acids. Looked up from germline, CDR1 is KGHDR and CDR2 is SFDVKD. The V end was cut by 6 bases, the J end by 2 bases, with 12 bases between. The CDR3, as DNA: TGTGCCACCAGTCAAAACCAGGGTAACACTGAAGCTTTCTTT. Its translation is CATSQNQGNTEAFF.

The chain carries TRBV2 and TRBJ1-2; the D gene is possibly TRBD1 (5 bases). CDR1 and CDR2 from the germline V gene are SNHLY and FYNNEI. The CDR3 sequence is 13 residues long. The V gene lost 7 bases and the J gene lost 2 bases, with 11 bases spanning the gap. The CDR3 spells CASTPGGNYGYTF. In DNA form, the CDR3 reads TGTGCCAGCACCCCTGGGGGGAACTATGGCTACACCTTC.

The rearrangement uses TRBV7-9 and TRBJ1-6; 7 bases are a match to TRBD1. The CDR3 is 15 amino acids. Germline CDR1 and CDR2: SEHNR and FQNEAQ (reference sequence). Trimming removed 2 bases from V and 7 bases from J; junction bases left unmatched: 5. CDR3: CASSLPGQENSPLHF. CDR3 nucleotides: TGTGCCAGCAGCTTACCCGGACAGGAAAATTCACCCCTCCACTTT.

The J gene is TRBJ1-5, the V gene TRBV20-1; D not certain. V shed 3 bases and J shed 7 bases, with 13 bases lying between them. The CDR3 runs 13 residues. Germline V lookup: CDR1 DFQATT, CDR2 SNEGSKA (reference sequence). The CDR3 loop is CSASSGPPQPQHF. The CDR3 region has the DNA TGCAGTGCTAGTTCGGGCCCACCCCAGCCCCAGCATTTT.

V is TRBV18 and J is TRBJ1-1; 9 bases line up with TRBD1. CDR1 KGHSH and CDR2 LQKENI come from the germline V gene. With V trimmed by 4 bases and J by 8 bases, 5 bases remained unmatched. The CDR3 runs 13 residues. In DNA form, the CDR3 reads TGTGCCAGCTCACGCAACGGACAGGGGGAAGCTTTCTTT. Protein: CASSRNGQGEAFF.

The rearrangement uses TRBV28 and TRBJ1-1; 8 nucleotides line up with TRBD1. V dropped 0 bases and J dropped 8; count of bases not matched to a gene: 5. CDR1 and CDR2 from the germline V gene are MDHEN and SYDVKM. The CDR3 runs 14 residues. In nucleotides, the CDR3 is TGTGCCAGCAGTTTATGGCGGCAGGGGGCGGAAGCTTTCTTT. Its protein is CASSLWRQGAEAFF.

The J gene is TRBJ1-4, the V gene TRBV12-3 or TRBV12-4, with D hard to call. The CDR3 length is 12 residues. Trimming took off 5 bases at V and 8 bases at J, with 9 bases between the two ends. The CDR3 DNA reads TGTGCCAGCAGTAAGACTCTGGAAAAACTGTTTTTT. Amino acids: CASSKTLEKLFF.

The V call is TRBV6-2 or TRBV6-3, the J call TRBJ2-1; 7 bases map to TRBD1. Per the germline V gene, CDR1 is MNHEY and CDR2 is SVGEGT. The CDR3 has 16 residues. The J segment lost 7 bases and the V segment lost 0 bases, leaving 9 bases of the junction unmatched. DNA of the CDR3: TGTGCCAGCAGTTACTCTGGCAGGGGGTTCCTGAATGAGCAGTTCTTC. Residues: CASSYSGRGFLNEQFF.

Here the CDR3 reads CASRVGQGPYGYTF. CDR3 DNA sequence: TGTGCCAGCAGGGTGGGACAGGGCCCTTATGGCTACACCTTC. V and J are TRBV6-5 and TRBJ1-2, with 9 bases that match TRBD1. Per the germline V gene, CDR1 is MNHEY and CDR2 is SVGAGI. The V segment lost 6 bases and the J segment 5 bases; nucleotides outside the gene matches: 7. The CDR3 is 14 residues long.

This chain uses TRBV4-3 with TRBJ2-3; 9 nucleotides align to TRBD2. Per germline, CDR1 LGHNA and CDR2 YSLEER. The V gene end was trimmed by 1 base and the J gene end by 8 bases; junction bases not matched to a gene: 13. The CDR3 runs to 17 residues. CDR3 sequence reads: CASSQVGRAGGAGTQYF. Here the CDR3 DNA reads TGCGCCAGCAGCCAAGTAGGTCGGGCGGGAGGGGCAGGTACGCAGTATTTT.

The chain is built from TRBV29-1 and TRBJ2-5, with D uncertain. Germline V gene lookup returns CDR1 SQVTM and CDR2 ANQGSEA. Trimming stripped 1 base from V and 3 bases from J, with 18 bases between. The CDR3 sequence is 16 residues long. CDR3 loop: CSVEGWSYLREETQYF. In nucleotides, the CDR3 is TGCAGCGTTGAAGGGTGGAGCTACCTACGGGAAGAGACCCAGTACTTC.

This chain uses TRBV7-6 with TRBJ2-7, with D perhaps assigned TRBD1 or TRBD2 (6 bases each). V lost 1 base to trimming and J lost 0 bases, with 10 bases between them. The germline V gene encodes CDR1 SGHVS and CDR2 FNYEAQ. This CDR3 region has 15 residues. CDR3 loop: CASSLGGAISYEQYF. The CDR3 nucleotides are TGTGCCAGCAGCTTAGGGGGGGCGATCTCCTACGAGCAGTACTTC.

The rearrangement links TRBV7-2 to TRBJ1-2; 9 bases are a match to TRBD1. V shed 7 bases, J shed 3 bases, and the junction held 9 bases outside the gene matches. There are 15 residues in the CDR3. Germline-derived CDR1 and CDR2 are SGHTA and FQGNSA. The CDR3 loop is CASTYGTGIDYGYTF. Written as DNA, the CDR3 is TGTGCCAGCACCTACGGGACAGGGATTGACTATGGCTACACCTTC.

This clone has just a few counts. The chain carries TRBV5-1 and TRBJ1-2; D is ambiguous. Germline V gene sequence: CDR1 SGHRS, CDR2 YFSETQ. V gave up 0 bases and J gave up 0 bases, with 6 bases separating them. This CDR3 spans 14 amino acids. The CDR3 loop reads CASSLGGTNYGYTF. The CDR3 coding sequence is TGCGCCAGCAGCTTGGGGGGAACTAACTATGGCTACACCTTC.

The chain recombines TRBV5-1 with TRBJ2-7; either TRBD1 or TRBD2 may fit D (5 bases each). The CDR3 length is 17 residues. From germline, CDR1 is SGHRS and CDR2 YFSETQ. The V end lost 2 bases, the J end lost 4 bases, and 22 bases lay between the germline ends. The CDR3 is CASSFGVLGPTMYEQYF. For the CDR3, the DNA is TGCGCCAGCAGCTTCGGGGTCCTGGGACCTACGATGTACGAGCAGTACTTC.

J is TRBJ2-5 and V is TRBV25-1; weak D call: TRBD2 (6 bases). V lost 7 bases and J lost 4, with 7 bases in between. Looked up from germline, CDR1 is MGHDK and CDR2 is SYGVNS. This CDR3 contains 11 residues. CDR3 coding DNA: TGTGCCAGCACTAGCGTAGAGACCCAGTACTTC. Residues: CASTSVETQYF.